This T cell receptor beta chain appears in the sequencing data of a study of OX40 agonist ivuxolimab in advanced cancers. This table comes from immunoSEQ multiplex PCR, and its TCRdb copy is limited to in-frame clones, with some not included. The sample includes about 76,000 clones, 65% to 90% of them seen just once. Per germline, CDR1 GTSNPN and CDR2 SVGIG (reference sequence). This CDR3 contains 13 residues. V lost 1 base and J 4 bases, leaving 10 bases between the germline ends. This TCR derives from an adult with an advanced solid tumor such as melanoma, head and neck, liver or kidney cancer. V is TRBV30 and J is TRBJ1-1; no firm D call. The sequencing used CD4+ or CD8+ T cells sorted from blood, collected in a trial of the OX40 agonist ivuxolimab. This chain's CDR3 is CAWSAGVGTEAFF. CDR3 nucleotide sequence: TGTGCCTGGAGTGCCGGGGTCGGCACTGAAGCTTTCTTT.